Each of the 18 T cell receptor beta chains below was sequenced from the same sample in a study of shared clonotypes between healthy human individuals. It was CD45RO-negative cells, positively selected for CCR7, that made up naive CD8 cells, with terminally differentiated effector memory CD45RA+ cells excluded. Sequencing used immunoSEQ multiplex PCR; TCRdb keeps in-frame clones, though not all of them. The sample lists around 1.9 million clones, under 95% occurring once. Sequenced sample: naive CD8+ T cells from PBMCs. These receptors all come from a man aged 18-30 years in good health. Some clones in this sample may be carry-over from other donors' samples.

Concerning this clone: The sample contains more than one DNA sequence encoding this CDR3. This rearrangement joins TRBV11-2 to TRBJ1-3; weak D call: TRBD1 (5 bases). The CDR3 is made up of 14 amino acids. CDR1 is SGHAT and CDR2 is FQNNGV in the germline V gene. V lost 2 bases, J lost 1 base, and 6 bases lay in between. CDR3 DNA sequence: TGTGCCAGCAGCTTAACAGGTTCTGGAAACACCATATATTTT. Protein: CASSLTGSGNTIYF.

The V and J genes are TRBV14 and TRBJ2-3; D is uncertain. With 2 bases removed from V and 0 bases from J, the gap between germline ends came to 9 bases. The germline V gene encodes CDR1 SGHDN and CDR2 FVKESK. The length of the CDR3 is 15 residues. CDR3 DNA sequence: TGTGCCAGCAGCCAAATCGACGTTAGCACAGATACGCAGTATTTT. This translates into CASSQIDVSTDTQYF.

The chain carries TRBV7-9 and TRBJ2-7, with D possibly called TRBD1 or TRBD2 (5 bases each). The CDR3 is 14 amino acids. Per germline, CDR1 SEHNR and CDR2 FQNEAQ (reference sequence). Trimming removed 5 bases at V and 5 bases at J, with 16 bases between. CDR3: CASSQTGAEDEQYF. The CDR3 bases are TGTGCCAGCAGCCAAACCGGGGCAGAAGACGAGCAGTACTTC.

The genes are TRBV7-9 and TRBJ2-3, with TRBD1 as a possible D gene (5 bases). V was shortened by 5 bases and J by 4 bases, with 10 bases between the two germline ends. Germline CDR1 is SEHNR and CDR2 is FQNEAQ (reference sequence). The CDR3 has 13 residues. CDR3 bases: TGTGCCAGCAGCATATCCAGGGCAGATACGCAGTATTTT. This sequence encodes CASSISRADTQYF.

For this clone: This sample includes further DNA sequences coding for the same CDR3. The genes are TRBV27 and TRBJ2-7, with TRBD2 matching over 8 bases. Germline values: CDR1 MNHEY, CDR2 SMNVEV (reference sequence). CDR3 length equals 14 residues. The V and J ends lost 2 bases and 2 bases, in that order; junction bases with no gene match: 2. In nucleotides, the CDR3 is TGTGCCAGCAGTTTAGCCGGGAGGGCCTACGAGCAGTACTTC. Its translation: CASSLAGRAYEQYF.

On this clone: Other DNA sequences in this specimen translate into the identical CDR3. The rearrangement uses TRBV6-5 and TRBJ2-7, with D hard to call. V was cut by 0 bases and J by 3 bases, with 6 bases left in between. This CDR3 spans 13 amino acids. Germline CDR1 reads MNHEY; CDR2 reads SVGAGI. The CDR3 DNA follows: TGTGCCAGCAGTTACTCCGGTAGCTACGAGCAGTACTTC. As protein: CASSYSGSYEQYF.

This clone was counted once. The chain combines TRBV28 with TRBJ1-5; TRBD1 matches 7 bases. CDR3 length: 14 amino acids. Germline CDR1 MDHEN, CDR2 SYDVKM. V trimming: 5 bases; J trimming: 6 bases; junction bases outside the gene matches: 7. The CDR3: CASSPTGAGQPQHF. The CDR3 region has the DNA TGTGCCAGCAGTCCAACAGGGGCGGGTCAGCCCCAGCATTTT. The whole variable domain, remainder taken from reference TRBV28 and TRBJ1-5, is DVKVTQSSRYLVKRTGEKVFLECVQDMDHENMFWYRQDPGLGLRLIYFSYDVKMKEKGDIPEGYSVSREKKERFSLILESASTNQTSMYLCASSPTGAGQPQHFGDGTRLSIL.

The CDR3 region has the DNA TGTGCCAGCCGCTCTGAGCGGGAGGGACAAGATACGCAGTATTTT. It codes for CASRSEREGQDTQYF. The chain combines TRBV18 with TRBJ2-3; TRBD2 aligns across 10 bases. The CDR3 contains 15 residues. Germline CDR1 KGHSH, CDR2 LQKENI. The V gene end was trimmed by 8 bases and the J gene end by 5 bases; junction bases not matched to a gene: 10.

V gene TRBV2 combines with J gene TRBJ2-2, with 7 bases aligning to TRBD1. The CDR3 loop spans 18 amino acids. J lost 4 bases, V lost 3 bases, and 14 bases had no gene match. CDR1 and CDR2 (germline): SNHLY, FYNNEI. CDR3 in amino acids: CASSDPASQGSVTGELFF. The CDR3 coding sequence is TGTGCCAGCAGTGATCCCGCATCACAGGGGTCGGTCACCGGGGAGCTGTTTTTT.

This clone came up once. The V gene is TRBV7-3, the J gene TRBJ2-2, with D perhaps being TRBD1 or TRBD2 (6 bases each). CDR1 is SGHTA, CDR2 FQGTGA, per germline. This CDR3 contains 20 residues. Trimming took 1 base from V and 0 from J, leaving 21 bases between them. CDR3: CASSLSVMAGHRSNTGELFF. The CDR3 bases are TGTGCCAGCAGCTTAAGTGTCATGGCGGGACACCGCTCGAACACCGGGGAGCTGTTTTTT.

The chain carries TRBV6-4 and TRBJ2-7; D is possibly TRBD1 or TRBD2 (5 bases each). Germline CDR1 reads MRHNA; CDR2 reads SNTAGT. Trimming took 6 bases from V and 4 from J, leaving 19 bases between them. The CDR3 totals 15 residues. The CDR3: CASSPGPSSLYEQYF. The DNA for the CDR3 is TGTGCCAGCAGCCCGGGACCCAGCTCGTTATACGAGCAGTACTTC.

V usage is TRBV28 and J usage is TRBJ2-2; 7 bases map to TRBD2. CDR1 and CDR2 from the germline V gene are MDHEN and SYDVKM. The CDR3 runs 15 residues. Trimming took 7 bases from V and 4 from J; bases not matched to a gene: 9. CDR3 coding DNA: TGTGCCAGCACTTTCGGGGGGAGTGCCACCGGGGAGCTGTTTTTT. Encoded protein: CASTFGGSATGELFF.

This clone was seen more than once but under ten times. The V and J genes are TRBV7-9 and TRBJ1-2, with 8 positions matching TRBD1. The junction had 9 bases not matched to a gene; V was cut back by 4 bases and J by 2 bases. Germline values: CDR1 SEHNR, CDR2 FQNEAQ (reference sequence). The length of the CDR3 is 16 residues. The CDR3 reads CASSSPPGDRNYGYTF. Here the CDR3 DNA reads TGTGCCAGCAGCTCGCCCCCCGGGGACAGGAACTATGGCTACACCTTC. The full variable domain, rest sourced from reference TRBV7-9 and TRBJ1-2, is DTGVSQNPRHKITKRGQNVTFRCDPISEHNRLYWYRQTLGQGPEFLTYFQNEAQLEKSRLLSDRFSAERPKGSFSTLEIQRTEQGDSAMYLCASSSPPGDRNYGYTFGSGTRLTVV.

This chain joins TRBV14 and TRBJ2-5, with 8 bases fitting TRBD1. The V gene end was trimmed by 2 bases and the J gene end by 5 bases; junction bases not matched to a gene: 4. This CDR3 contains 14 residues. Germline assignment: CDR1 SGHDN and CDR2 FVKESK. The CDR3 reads CASSQTGGYETQYF. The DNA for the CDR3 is TGTGCCAGCAGCCAAACAGGGGGTTACGAGACCCAGTACTTC.

The DNA of the CDR3 is TGTGCCAGCAGTTTTTGGCAGGGCTCGAATTCACCCCTCCACTTT. Protein sequence: CASSFWQGSNSPLHF. The genes are TRBV6-5 and TRBJ1-6; a possible D gene is TRBD1 (5 bases). This CDR3 has 15 amino acids. V shed 4 bases and J shed 7 bases, with 14 bases lying between them. In germline, CDR1 is MNHEY, CDR2 SVGAGI.

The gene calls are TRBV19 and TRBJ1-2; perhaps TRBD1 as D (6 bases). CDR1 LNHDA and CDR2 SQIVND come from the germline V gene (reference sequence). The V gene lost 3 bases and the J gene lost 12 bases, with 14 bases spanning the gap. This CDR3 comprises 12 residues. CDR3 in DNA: TGTGCCAGTAGTATTCCTGGCAGGGGTCACACCTTC. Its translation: CASSIPGRGHTF.

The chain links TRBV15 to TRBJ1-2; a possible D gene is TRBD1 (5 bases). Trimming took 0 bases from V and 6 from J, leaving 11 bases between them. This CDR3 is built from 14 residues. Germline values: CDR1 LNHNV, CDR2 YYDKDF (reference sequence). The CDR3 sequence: CATSRELGLDGYTF. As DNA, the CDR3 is TGTGCCACCAGCAGAGAACTGGGACTGGATGGCTACACCTTC.

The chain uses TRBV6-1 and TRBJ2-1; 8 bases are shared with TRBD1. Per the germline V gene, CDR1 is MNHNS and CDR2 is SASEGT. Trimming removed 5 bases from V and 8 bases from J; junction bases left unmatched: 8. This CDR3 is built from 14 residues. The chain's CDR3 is CASSFRQGSDEQFF. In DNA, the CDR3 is TGTGCCAGCAGTTTTAGACAGGGGAGCGATGAGCAGTTCTTC.